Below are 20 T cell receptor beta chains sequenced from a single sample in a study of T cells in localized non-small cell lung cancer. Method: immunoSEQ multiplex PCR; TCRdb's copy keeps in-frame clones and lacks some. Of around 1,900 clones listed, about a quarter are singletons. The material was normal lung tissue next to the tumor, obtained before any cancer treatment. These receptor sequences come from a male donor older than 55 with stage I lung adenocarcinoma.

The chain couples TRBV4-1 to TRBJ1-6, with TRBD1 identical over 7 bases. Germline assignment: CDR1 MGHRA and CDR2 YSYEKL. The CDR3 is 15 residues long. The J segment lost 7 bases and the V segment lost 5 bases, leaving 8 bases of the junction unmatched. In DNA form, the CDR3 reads TGCGCCAGCAGCACGACCGGGACAGAAAATTCACCCCTCCACTTT. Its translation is CASSTTGTENSPLHF.

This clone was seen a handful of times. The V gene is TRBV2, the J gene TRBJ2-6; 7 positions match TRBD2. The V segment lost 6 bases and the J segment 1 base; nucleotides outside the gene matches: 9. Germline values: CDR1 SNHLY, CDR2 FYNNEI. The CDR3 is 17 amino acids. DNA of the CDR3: TGTGCCAGCAGGCAAAGCGGGGCGTTGTCTGGGGCCAACGTCCTGACTTTC. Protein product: CASRQSGALSGANVLTF.

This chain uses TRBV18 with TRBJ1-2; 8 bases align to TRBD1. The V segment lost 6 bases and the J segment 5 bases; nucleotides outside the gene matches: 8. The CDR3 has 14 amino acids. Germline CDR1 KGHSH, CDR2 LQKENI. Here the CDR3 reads CASSLGQGGYGYTF. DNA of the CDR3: TGTGCCAGCTCCCTCGGACAGGGCGGGTATGGCTACACCTTC.

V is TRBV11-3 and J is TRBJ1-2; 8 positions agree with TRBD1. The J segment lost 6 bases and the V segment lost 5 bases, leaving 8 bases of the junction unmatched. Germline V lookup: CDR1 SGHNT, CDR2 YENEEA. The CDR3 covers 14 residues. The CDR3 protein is CASSLLAGGDGYTF. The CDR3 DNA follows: TGTGCCAGCAGCCTTTTGGCAGGGGGCGATGGCTACACCTTC. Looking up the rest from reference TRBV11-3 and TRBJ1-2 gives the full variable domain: EAGVVQSPRYKIIEKKQPVAFWCNPISGHNTLYWYLQNLGQGPELLIRYENEEAVDDSQLPKDRFSAERLKGVDSTLKIQPAELGDSAVYLCASSLLAGGDGYTFGSGTRLTVV.

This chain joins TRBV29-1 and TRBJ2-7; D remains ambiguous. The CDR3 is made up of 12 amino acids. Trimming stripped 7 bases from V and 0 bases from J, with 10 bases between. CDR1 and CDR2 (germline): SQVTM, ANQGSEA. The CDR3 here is CSAVTASYEQYF. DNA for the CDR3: TGCAGCGCCGTGACGGCCTCCTACGAGCAGTACTTC.

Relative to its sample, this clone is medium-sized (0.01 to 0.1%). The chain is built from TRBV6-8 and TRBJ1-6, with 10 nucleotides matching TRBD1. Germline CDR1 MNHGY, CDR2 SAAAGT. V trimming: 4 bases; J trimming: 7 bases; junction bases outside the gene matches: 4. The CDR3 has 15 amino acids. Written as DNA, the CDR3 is TGTGCCAGCAGTTTTCGGACAGGGGGGAATTCACCCCTCCACTTT. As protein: CASSFRTGGNSPLHF.

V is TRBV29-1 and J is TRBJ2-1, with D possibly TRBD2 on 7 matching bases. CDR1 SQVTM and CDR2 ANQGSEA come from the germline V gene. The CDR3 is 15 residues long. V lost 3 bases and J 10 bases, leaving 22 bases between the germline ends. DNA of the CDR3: TGCAGCGTTGAGTCGAGGCGGGGGCCCCTTGAAGAGCAGTTCTTC. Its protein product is CSVESRRGPLEEQFF.

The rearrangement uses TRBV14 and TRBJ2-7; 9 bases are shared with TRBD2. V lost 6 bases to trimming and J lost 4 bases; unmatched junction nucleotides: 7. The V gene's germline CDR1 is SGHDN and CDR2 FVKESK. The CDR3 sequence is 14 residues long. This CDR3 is CASRPAGGRYEQYF. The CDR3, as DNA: TGTGCCAGCAGACCAGCGGGGGGTAGGTACGAGCAGTACTTC.

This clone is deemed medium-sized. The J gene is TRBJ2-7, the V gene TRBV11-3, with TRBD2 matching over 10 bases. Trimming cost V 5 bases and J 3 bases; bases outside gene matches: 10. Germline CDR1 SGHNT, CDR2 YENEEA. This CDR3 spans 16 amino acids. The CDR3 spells CASSPNPGTSDYEQYF. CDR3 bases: TGTGCCAGCAGCCCTAACCCGGGGACTAGCGACTACGAGCAGTACTTC. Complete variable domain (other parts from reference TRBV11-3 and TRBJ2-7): EAGVVQSPRYKIIEKKQPVAFWCNPISGHNTLYWYLQNLGQGPELLIRYENEEAVDDSQLPKDRFSAERLKGVDSTLKIQPAELGDSAVYLCASSPNPGTSDYEQYFGPGTRLTVT.

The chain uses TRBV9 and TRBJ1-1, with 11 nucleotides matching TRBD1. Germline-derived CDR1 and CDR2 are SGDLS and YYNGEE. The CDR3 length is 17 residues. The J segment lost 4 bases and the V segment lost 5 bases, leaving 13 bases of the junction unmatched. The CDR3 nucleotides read TGTGCCAGCAGTGAAGGACAGGGGGCGCCGAGAGGCACTGAAGCTTTCTTT. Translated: CASSEGQGAPRGTEAFF.

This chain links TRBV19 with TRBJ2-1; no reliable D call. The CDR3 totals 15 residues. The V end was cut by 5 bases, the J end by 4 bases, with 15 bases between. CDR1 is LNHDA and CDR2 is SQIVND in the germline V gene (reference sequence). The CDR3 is CASSFIRGEYNEQFF. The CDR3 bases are TGTGCCAGTAGTTTCATACGTGGGGAATACAATGAGCAGTTCTTC.

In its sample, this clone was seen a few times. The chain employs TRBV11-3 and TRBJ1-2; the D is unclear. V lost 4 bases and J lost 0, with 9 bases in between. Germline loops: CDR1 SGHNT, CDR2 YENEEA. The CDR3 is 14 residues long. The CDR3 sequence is CASSWVDPNYGYTF. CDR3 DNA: TGTGCCAGCAGCTGGGTCGATCCTAACTATGGCTACACCTTC.

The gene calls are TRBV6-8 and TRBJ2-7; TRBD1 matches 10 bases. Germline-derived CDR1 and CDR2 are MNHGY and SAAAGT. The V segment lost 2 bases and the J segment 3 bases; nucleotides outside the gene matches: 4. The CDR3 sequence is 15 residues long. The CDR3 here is CASSYGTGAYYEQYF. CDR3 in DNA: TGTGCCAGCAGTTACGGGACAGGGGCATACTACGAGCAGTACTTC.

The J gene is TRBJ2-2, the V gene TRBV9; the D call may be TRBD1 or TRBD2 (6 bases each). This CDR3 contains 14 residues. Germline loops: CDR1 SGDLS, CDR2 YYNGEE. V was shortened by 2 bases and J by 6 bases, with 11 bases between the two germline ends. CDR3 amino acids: CASSVRGRAGELFF. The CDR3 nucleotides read TGTGCCAGCAGCGTCCGGGGGCGGGCCGGGGAGCTGTTTTTT.

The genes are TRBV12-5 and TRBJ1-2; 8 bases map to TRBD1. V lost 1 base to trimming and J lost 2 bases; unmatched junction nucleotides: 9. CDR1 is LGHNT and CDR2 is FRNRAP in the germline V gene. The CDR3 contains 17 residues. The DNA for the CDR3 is TGTGCTAGTGGTTTGGGGGGACAGGACCAAATCAACTATGGCTACACCTTC. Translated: CASGLGGQDQINYGYTF.

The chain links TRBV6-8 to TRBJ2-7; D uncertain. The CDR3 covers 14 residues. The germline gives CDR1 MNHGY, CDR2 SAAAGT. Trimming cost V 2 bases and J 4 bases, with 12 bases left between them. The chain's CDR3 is CASSYAGVRYEQYF. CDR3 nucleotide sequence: TGTGCCAGCAGTTACGCAGGAGTACGGTACGAGCAGTACTTC.

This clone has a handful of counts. CDR3 in DNA: TGCGCCAGCAGCCAAGTAGTCGTCGCTAACACTGAAGCTTTCTTT. This sequence encodes CASSQVVVANTEAFF. This sequence joins TRBV4-1 and TRBJ1-1; no clear D gene. CDR1 is MGHRA and CDR2 is YSYEKL in the germline V gene. V was pared by 1 base and J by 2 bases, with 11 bases between. The CDR3 consists of 15 residues.

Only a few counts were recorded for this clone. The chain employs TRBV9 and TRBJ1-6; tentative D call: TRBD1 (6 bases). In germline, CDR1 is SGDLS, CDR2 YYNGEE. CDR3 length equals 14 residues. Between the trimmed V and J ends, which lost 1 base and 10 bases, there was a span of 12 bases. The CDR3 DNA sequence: TGTGCCAGCAGCGTACGGGGGGCAGGGTCACCCCTCCACTTT. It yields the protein CASSVRGAGSPLHF.

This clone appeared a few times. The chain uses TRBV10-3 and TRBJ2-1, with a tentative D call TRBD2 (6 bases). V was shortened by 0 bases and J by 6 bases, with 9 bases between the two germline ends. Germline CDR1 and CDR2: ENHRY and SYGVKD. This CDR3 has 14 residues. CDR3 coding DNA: TGTGCCATCAGTGAGTCAGTAGCGGCCAATGAGCAGTTCTTC. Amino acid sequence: CAISESVAANEQFF.

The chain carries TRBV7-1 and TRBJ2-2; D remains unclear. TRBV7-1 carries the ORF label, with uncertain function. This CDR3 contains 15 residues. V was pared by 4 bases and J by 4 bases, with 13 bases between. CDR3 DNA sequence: TGTGCCAGCAGCTTAAGGGAAGGCGGCACCGGGGAGCTGTTTTTT. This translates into CASSLREGGTGELFF.